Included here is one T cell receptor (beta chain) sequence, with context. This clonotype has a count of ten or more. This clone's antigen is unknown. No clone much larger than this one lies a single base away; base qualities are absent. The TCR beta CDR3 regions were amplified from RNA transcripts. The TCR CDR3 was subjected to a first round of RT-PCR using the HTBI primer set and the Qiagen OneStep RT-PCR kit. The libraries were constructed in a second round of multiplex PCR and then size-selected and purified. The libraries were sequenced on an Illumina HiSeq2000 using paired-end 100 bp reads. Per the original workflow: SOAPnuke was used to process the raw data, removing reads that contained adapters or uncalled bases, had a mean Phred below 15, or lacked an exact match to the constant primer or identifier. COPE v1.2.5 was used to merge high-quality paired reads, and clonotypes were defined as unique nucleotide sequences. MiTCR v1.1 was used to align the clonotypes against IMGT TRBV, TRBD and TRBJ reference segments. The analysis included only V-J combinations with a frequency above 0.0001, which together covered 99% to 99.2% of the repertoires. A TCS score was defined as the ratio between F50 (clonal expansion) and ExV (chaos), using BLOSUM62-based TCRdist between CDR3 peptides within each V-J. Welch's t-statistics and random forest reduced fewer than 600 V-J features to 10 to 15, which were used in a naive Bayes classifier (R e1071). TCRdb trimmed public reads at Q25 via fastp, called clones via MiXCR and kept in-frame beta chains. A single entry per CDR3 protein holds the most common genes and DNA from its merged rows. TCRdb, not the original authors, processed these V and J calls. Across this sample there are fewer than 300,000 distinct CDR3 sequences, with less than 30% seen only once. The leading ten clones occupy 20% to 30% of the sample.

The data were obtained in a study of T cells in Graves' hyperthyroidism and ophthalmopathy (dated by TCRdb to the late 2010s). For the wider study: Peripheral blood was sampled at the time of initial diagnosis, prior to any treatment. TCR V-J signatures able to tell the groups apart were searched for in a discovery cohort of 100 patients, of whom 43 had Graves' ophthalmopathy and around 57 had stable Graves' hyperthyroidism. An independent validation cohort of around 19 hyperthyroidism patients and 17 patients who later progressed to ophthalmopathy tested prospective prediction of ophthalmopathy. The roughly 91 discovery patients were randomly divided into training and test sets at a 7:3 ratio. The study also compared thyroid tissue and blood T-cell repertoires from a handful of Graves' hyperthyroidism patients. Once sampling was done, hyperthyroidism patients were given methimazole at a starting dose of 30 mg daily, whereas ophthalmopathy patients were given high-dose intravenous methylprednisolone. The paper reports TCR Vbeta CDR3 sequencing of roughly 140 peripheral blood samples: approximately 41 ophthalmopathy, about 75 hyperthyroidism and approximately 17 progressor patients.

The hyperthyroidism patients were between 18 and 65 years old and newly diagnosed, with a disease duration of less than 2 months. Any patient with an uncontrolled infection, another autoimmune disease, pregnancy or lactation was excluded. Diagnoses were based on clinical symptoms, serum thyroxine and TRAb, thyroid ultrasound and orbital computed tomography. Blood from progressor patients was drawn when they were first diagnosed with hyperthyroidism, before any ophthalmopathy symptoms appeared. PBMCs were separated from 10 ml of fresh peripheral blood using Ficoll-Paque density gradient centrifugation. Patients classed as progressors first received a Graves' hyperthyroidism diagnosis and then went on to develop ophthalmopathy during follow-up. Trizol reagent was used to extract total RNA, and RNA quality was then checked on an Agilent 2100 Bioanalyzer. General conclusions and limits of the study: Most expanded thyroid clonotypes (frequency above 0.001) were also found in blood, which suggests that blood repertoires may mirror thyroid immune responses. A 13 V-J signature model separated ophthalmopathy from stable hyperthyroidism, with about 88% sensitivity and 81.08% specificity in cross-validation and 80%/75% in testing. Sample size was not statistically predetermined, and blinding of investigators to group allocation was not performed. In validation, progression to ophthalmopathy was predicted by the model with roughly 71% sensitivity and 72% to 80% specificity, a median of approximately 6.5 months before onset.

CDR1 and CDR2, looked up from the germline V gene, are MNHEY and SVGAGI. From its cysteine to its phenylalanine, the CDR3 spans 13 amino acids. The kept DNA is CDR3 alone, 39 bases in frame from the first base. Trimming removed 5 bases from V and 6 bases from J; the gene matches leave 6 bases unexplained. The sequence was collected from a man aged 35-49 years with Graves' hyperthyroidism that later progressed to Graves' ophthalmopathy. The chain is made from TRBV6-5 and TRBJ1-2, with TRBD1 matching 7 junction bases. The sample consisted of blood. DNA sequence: TGTGCCAGCAGTCCACTTGACAGGGATGGCTACACCTTC. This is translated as CASSPLDRDGYTF.